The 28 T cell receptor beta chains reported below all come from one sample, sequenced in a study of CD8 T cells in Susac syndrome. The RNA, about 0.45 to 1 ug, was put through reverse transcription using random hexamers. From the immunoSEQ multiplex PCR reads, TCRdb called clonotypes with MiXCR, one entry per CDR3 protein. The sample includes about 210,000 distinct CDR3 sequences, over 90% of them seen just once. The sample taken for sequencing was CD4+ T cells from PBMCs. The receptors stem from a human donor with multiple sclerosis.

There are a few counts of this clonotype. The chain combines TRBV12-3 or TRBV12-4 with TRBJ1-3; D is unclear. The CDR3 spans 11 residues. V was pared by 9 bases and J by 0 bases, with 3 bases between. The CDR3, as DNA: TGTGCCAGTTCCTCTGGAAACACCATATATTTT. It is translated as CASSSGNTIYF.

CDR3 coding DNA: TGCAGCGTTGAAGATATAGGACGCCCGAGCTCTGGGGCCAACGTCCTGACTTTC. This translates into CSVEDIGRPSSGANVLTF. The gene calls are TRBV29-1 and TRBJ2-6; no clear D. The CDR3 loop spans 18 amino acids. Trimming shortened V by 0 bases and J by 0 bases, and 15 bases separated the two germline ends. Germline loops: CDR1 SQVTM, CDR2 ANQGSEA. The whole variable domain, filled in from reference TRBV29-1 and TRBJ2-6, reads SAVISQKPSRDICQRGTSLTIQCQVDSQVTMMFWYRQQPGQSLTLIATANQGSEATYESGFVIDKFPISRPNLTFSTLTVSNMSPEDSSIYLCSVEDIGRPSSGANVLTFGAGSRLTVL.

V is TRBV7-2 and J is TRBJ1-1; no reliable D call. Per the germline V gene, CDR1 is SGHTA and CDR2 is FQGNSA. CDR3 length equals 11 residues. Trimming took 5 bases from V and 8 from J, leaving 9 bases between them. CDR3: CASSASSEAFF. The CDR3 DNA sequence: TGTGCCAGCAGCGCTTCGTCAGAAGCTTTCTTT.

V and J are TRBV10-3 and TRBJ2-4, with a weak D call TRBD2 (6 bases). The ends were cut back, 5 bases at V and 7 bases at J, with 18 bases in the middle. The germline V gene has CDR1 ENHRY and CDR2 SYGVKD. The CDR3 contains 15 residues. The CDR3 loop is CAISPTVLEGNIQYF. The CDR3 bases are TGTGCCATCAGTCCGACCGTTTTGGAGGGGAACATTCAGTACTTC.

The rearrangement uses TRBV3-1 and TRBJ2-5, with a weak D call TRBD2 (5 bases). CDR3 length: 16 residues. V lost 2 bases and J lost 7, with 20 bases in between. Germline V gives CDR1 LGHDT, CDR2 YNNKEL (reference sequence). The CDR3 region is CASSQRGPQSHGTQYF. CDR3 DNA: TGTGCCAGCAGCCAAAGAGGGCCTCAGTCACATGGGACCCAGTACTTC.

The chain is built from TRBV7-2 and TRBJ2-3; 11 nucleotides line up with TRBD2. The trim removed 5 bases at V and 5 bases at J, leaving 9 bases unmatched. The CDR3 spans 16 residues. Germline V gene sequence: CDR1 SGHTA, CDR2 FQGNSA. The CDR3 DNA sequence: TGTGCCAGCAGCCGGAATAGCGGGGGGGCAGAAGATACGCAGTATTTT. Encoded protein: CASSRNSGGAEDTQYF.

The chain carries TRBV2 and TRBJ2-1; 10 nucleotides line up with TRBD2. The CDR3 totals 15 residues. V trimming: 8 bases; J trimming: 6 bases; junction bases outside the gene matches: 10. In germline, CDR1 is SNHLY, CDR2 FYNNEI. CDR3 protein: CASGASSGGPNEQFF. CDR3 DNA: TGTGCCAGCGGAGCCTCTAGCGGGGGCCCCAATGAGCAGTTCTTC. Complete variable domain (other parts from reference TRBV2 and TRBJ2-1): EPEVTQTPSHQVTQMGQEVILRCVPISNHLYFYWYRQILGQKVEFLVSFYNNEISEKSEIFDDQFSVERPDGSNFTLKIRSTKLEDSAMYFCASGASSGGPNEQFFGPGTRLTVL.

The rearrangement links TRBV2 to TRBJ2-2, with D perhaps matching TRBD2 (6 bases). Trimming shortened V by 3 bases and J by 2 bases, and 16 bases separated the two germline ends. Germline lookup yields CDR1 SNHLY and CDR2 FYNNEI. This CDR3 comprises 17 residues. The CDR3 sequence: CASSDTRLGGNTGELFF. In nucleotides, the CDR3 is TGTGCCAGCAGTGACACGCGACTAGGCGGAAACACCGGGGAGCTGTTTTTT. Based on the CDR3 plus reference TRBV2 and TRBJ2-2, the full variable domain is EPEVTQTPSHQVTQMGQEVILRCVPISNHLYFYWYRQILGQKVEFLVSFYNNEISEKSEIFDDQFSVERPDGSNFTLKIRSTKLEDSAMYFCASSDTRLGGNTGELFFGEGSRLTVL.

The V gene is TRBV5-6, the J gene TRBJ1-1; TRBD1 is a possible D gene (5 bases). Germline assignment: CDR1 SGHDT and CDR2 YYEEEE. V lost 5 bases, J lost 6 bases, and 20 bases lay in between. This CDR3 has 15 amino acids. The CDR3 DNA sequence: TGTGCCAGCAGAATTCGCGGGGGTGCTATTGCTGAAGCTTTCTTT. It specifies CASRIRGGAIAEAFF.

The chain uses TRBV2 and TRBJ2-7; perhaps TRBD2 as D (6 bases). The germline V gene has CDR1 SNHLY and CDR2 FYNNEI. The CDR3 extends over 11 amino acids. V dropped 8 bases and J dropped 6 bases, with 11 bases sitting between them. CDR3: CASGGETEQYV. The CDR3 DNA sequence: TGTGCCAGCGGAGGGGAGACCGAGCAGTACGTC.

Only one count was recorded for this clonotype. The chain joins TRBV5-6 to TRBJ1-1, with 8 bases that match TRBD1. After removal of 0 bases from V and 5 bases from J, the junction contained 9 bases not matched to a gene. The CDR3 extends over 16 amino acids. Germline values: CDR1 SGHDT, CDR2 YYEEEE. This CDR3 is CASSLAVYRGWTEAFF. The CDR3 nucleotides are TGTGCCAGCAGCTTGGCCGTATACAGGGGGTGGACTGAAGCTTTCTTT.

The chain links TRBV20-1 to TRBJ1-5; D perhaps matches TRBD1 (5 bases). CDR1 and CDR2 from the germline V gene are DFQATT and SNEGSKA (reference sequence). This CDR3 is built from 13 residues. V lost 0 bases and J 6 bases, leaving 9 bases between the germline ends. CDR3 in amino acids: CSARELGLQPQHF. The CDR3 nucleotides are TGCAGTGCTAGAGAGTTGGGGCTTCAGCCCCAGCATTTT.

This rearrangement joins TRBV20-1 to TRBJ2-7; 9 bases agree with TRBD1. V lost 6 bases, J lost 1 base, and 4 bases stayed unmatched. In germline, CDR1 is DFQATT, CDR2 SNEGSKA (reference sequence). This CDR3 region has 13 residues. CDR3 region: CSAGTGPSYEQYV. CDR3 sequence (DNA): TGCAGTGCCGGGACAGGGCCTTCCTACGAGCAGTACGTC.

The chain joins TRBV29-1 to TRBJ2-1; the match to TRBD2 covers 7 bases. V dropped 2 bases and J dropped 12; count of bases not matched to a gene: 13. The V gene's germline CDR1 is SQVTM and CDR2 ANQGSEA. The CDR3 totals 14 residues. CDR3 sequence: CSVEQRGGRRGQFF. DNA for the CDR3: TGCAGCGTTGAACAGCGGGGAGGGCGAAGGGGGCAGTTCTTC.

The CDR3 loop reads CASSSTSGAYNEQFF. The DNA of the CDR3 is TGTGCCAGCAGCTCGACTAGCGGGGCCTACAATGAGCAGTTCTTC. This chain uses TRBV13 with TRBJ2-1; 11 nucleotides align to TRBD2. The junction had 1 base not matched to a gene; V was cut back by 4 bases and J by 2 bases. The CDR3 extends over 15 amino acids. The germline V gene has CDR1 PRHDT and CDR2 FYEKMQ (reference sequence).

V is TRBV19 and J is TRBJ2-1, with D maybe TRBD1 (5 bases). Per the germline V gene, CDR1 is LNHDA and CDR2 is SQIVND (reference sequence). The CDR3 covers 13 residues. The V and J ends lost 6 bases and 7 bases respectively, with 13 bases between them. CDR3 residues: CASSSGHRNEQFF. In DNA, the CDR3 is TGTGCCAGTAGCTCTGGACACAGGAATGAGCAGTTCTTC.

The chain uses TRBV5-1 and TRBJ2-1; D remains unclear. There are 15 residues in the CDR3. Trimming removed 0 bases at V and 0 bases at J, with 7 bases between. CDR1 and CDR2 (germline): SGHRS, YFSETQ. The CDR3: CASSLVVSSYNEQFF. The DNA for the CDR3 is TGCGCCAGCAGCTTGGTGGTGAGCTCCTACAATGAGCAGTTCTTC. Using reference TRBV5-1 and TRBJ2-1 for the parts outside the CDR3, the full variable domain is KAGVTQTPRYLIKTRGQQVTLSCSPISGHRSVSWYQQTPGQGLQFLFEYFSETQRNKGNFPGRFSGRQFSNSRSEMNVSTLELGDSALYLCASSLVVSSYNEQFFGPGTRLTVL.

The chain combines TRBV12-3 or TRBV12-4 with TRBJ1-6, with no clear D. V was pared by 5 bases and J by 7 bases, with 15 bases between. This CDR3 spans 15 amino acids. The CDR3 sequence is CASSPSGDRNSPLHF. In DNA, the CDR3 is TGTGCCAGCAGTCCAAGTGGGGATCGAAATTCACCCCTCCACTTT.

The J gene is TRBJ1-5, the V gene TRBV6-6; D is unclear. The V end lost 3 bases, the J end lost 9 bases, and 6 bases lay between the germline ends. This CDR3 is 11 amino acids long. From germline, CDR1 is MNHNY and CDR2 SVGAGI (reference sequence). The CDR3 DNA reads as TGTGCCAGCAGTTATTCAGGGCCCCAGCATTTT. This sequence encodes CASSYSGPQHF.

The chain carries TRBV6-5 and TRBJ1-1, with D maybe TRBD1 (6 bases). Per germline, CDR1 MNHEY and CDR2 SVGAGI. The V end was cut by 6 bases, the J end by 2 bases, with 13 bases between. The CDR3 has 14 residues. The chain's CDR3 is CASSADRSNTEAFF. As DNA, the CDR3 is TGTGCCAGCAGCGCGGACAGAAGTAACACTGAAGCTTTCTTT.

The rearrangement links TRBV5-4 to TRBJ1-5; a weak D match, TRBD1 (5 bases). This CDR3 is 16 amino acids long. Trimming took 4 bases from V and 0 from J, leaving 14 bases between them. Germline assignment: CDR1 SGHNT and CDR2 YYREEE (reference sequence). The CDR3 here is CASSTDGGYSNQPQHF. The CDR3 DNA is TGTGCCAGCAGCACCGACGGGGGATATAGCAATCAGCCCCAGCATTTT.

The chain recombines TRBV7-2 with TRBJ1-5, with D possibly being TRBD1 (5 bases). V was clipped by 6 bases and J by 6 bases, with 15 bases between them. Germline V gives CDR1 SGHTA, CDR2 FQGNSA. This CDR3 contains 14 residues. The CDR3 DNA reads TGTGCCAGCAGTCCCAGGGATGGGAGTCAGCCCCAGCATTTT. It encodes CASSPRDGSQPQHF.

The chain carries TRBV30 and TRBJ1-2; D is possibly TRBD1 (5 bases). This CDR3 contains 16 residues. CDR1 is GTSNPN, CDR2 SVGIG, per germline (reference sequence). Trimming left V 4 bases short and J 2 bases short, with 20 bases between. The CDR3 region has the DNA TGTGCCTGGACCCTCGGAGGCAGGGCGGGCAACTATGGCTACACCTTC. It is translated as CAWTLGGRAGNYGYTF. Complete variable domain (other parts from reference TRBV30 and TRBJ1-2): SQTIHQWPATLVQPVGSPLSLECTVEGTSNPNLYWYRQAAGRGLQLLFYSVGIGQISSEVPQNLSASRPQDRQFILSSKKLLLSDSGFYLCAWTLGGRAGNYGYTFGSGTRLTVV.

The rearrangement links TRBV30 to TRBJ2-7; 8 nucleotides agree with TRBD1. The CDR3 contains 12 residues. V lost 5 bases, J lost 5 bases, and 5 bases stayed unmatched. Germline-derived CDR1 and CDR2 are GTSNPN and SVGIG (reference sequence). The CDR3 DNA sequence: TGTGCCTGGGGACAGGGCGGCCACGAGCAGTACGTC. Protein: CAWGQGGHEQYV.

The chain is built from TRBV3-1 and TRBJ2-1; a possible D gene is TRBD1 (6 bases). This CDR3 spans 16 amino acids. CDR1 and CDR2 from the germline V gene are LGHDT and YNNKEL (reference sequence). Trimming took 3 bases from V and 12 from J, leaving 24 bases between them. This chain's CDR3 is CASSQTTSAQGLGQFF. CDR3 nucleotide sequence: TGTGCCAGCAGCCAGACTACAAGTGCTCAGGGGTTGGGGCAGTTCTTC.

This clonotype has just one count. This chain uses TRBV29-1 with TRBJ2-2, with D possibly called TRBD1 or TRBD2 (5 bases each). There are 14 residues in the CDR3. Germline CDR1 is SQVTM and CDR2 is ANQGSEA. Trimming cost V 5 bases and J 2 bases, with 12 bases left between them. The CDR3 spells CSVSGTANTGELFF. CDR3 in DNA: TGCAGCGTTTCCGGGACCGCTAACACCGGGGAGCTGTTTTTT.

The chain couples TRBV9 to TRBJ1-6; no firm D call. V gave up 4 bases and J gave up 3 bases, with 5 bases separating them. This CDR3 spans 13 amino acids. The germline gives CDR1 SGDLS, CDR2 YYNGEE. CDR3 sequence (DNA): TGTGCCAGCAGCTCCAACTATAATTCACCCCTCCACTTT. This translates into CASSSNYNSPLHF.

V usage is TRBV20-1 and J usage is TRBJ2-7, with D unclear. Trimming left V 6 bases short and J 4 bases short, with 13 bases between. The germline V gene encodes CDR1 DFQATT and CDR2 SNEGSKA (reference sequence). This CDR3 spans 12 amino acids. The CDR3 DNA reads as TGCAGTGCCACCCTTAACCCGTACGAGCAGTACTTC. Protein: CSATLNPYEQYF.